The source of this T cell receptor beta chain is a study of CD8+CD57+ T cells in acquired aplastic anemia. Study context: Healthy CD8+ samples averaged approximately 11 million reads.

Worth noting for this clonotype: The antigen is unknown.

The study profiled TCR beta VDJ and CDR3 using genomic DNA as template. TCRdb fed the reads into MiXCR, producing one record per CDR3 protein. The data hold around 190,000 distinct CDR3 sequences, with approximately 52% observed a single time. General study results and limits: Simpson's diversity of CD8+ cells was not significantly different in patients compared with controls. Patients shared 25 to 30 CD8+ CDR3 sequences with controls.

Germline V lookup: CDR1 SQVTM, CDR2 ANQGSEA. V shed 4 bases, J shed 7 bases, and the junction held 8 bases outside the gene matches. The CDR3 spans 13 residues. Input material: sorted CD4+, CD8+, or CD8+CD57+ T cells (not recorded which) from PBMCs. This clonotype was obtained from a human donor in good health, serving as a control. The V gene is TRBV29-1, the J gene TRBJ2-7; TRBD1 matches 9 bases. Here the CDR3 reads CSVGRGQGEEQYV. Here the CDR3 DNA reads TGCAGCGTTGGGAGGGGACAGGGTGAAGAGCAGTACGTC.